These T cell receptor beta chains were read from a single sample in a study of blood T cell repertoires in COVID-19. Here immunoSEQ multiplex PCR was the method, and the copy in TCRdb shows in-frame clones only, minus some. There are about 46,000 clones in the sample; around 90% occur only once, and about 8% lies in the top ten. Material for sequencing was peripheral blood. The source is a man aged 50-60 years with acute or convalescent COVID-19. Both conserved end residues are part of each CDR3. The D gene is left open where the match is weak. Clone size is stated in some rows and not others, as once, few, many or a class when expanded.

clone_size d_call j_call v_call cdr3_aa cdr3_nt
. TRBD1 TRBJ1-5 TRBV15 CATSRTGTGLNQPQHF TGTGCCACCAGCAGAACCGGGACAGGGCTTAATCAGCCCCAGCATTTT
. . TRBJ1-5 TRBV19 CASRRNLNQPQHF TGTGCCAGTAGGAGAAACCTCAATCAGCCCCAGCATTTT
. . TRBJ1-2 TRBV11-1 CASSLDTFYGYTF TGTGCCAGCAGCTTGGACACTTTCTATGGCTACACCTTC
. . TRBJ2-1 TRBV7-9 CASSTSGSYNEQFF TGTGCCAGCAGCACAAGCGGGTCCTACAATGAGCAGTTCTTC
. . TRBJ1-3 TRBV6-5 CASSSLLSSGNTIYF TGTGCCAGCAGTTCCCTCTTGAGCTCTGGAAACACCATATATTTT
. . TRBJ2-5 TRBV4-1 CASKGGQETQYF TGCGCCAGCAAAGGGGGTCAAGAGACCCAGTACTTC
. TRBD2 TRBJ2-1 TRBV5-1 CASSSGLAGYTNQYNEQFF TGCGCCAGCAGCTCCGGACTAGCGGGATACACAAACCAGTACAATGAGCAGTTCTTC
. TRBD1 TRBJ1-2 TRBV28 CASSLAYGQADYGYTF TGTGCCAGCAGTTTGGCATACGGACAGGCCGACTATGGCTACACCTTC
. TRBD1 TRBJ2-5 TRBV5-5 CASTVTGNEETQYF TGTGCCAGCACCGTGACAGGGAACGAAGAGACCCAGTACTTC
once . TRBJ2-6 TRBV21-1 CASSKEVGQGISGANVLTF .
. . TRBJ1-1 TRBV7-9 CASSLAHLETNTEAFF TGTGCCAGCAGCTTAGCGCATCTGGAGACGAACACTGAAGCTTTCTTT
. . TRBJ2-2 TRBV6-5 CASSYPGVTGELFF TGTGCCAGCAGTTACCCGGGGGTCACCGGGGAGCTGTTTTTT
. . TRBJ1-1 TRBV3-1/TRBV3-2 CASSERIGAEAFF TGTGCCAGCAGCGAAAGGATAGGAGCTGAAGCTTTCTTT
. . TRBJ2-3 TRBV3-1/TRBV3-2 CASSQNRKGLSIF TGTGCCAGCAGCCAAAATAGGAAGGGACTGAGTATTTTT
once TRBD1 TRBJ1-6 TRBV2 CASEENRGGNSPLHF TGTGCCAGCGAAGAAAACAGGGGAGGCAATTCACCCCTCCACTTT
few . TRBJ1-2 TRBV18 CASSNGYGYTF TGTGCCAGCTCAAACGGCTATGGCTACACCTTC
. TRBD2 TRBJ2-3 TRBV7-8 CASSLRGVTSGDTQYF TGTGCCAGCAGCTTACGCGGAGTTACTAGCGGCGATACGCAGTATTTT
once TRBD1 TRBJ2-2 TRBV6-5 CASRQGAAGELFF TGTGCCAGCAGGCAGGGGGCAGCCGGGGAGCTGTTTTTT
. . TRBJ1-1 TRBV7-2 CASSFPLGVGTEAFF TGTGCCAGCAGCTTTCCTCTAGGGGTCGGCACTGAAGCTTTCTTT
. TRBD2 TRBJ2-1 TRBV7-9 CASSLLRGGYNEQFF TGTGCCAGCAGCTTATTACGCGGGGGTTACAATGAGCAGTTCTTC
. TRBD2 TRBJ2-5 TRBV5-4 CASSRTSGQSETQYF TGTGCCAGCAGCCGAACTAGCGGGCAGTCGGAGACCCAGTACTTC
. TRBD2 TRBJ2-1 TRBV9 CASSVDPLEGGRAGEQFF TGTGCCAGCAGCGTAGATCCCTTAGAGGGCGGGAGGGCCGGTGAGCAGTTCTTC
. TRBD1 TRBJ2-7 TRBV3-1/TRBV3-2 CASSQDRTGVPYEQYF TGTGCCAGCAGCCAAGATCGGACAGGGGTCCCCTACGAGCAGTACTTC
. . TRBJ1-1 TRBV19 CASSRETVVRNTEAFF TGTGCCAGTAGTCGTGAGACAGTGGTTCGAAACACTGAAGCTTTCTTT
. . TRBJ1-2 TRBV24-1 CATSAVGQPGYTF TGTGCCACCAGTGCCGTAGGACAGCCCGGGTACACCTTC
. . TRBJ1-3 TRBV25-1 CASSEGGISGNTIYF TGTGCCAGCAGTGAAGGGGGGATTTCTGGAAACACCATATATTTT
. . TRBJ2-7 TRBV6-5 CASVQESQGREQYF TGTGCCAGCGTACAAGAGTCCCAGGGCCGCGAGCAGTACTTC
. TRBD2 TRBJ2-1 TRBV24-1 CATSDLLAGISEQFF TGTGCCACCAGTGATCTGCTAGCGGGGATCTCTGAGCAGTTCTTC
. TRBD1 TRBJ1-4 TRBV7-8 CASRRGQGGEKLFF TGTGCCAGCCGGCGTGGACAGGGCGGTGAAAAACTGTTTTTT
. . TRBJ2-1 TRBV24-1 CATASSGFRYNEQFF TGTGCCACCGCCAGTTCGGGATTTCGGTACAATGAGCAGTTCTTC
few . TRBJ2-1 TRBV5-6 CASSPKRGADNEQFF TGTGCCAGCAGCCCGAAACGGGGAGCCGACAATGAGCAGTTCTTC
. TRBD1 TRBJ1-6 TRBV18 CASSTWTGEDSPLHF TGTGCCAGCTCAACGTGGACAGGGGAAGATTCACCCCTCCACTTT
. . TRBJ2-5 TRBV3-1/TRBV3-2 CASSPPAGGIGTQYF TGTGCCAGCAGCCCCCCGGCAGGGGGGATTGGGACCCAGTACTTC
. . TRBJ1-5 TRBV19 CASSIGASPSNQPQHF TGTGCCAGTAGTATAGGGGCTTCACCTAGCAATCAGCCCCAGCATTTT
. TRBD1 TRBJ1-3 TRBV19 CASRRSTGVGESGNTIYF TGTGCCAGTAGGCGATCAACAGGGGTTGGTGAATCTGGAAACACCATATATTTT
. . TRBJ2-3 TRBV4-3 CASSQRKGSTDTQYF TGCGCCAGCAGCCAACGGAAGGGGAGCACAGATACGCAGTATTTT
. . TRBJ2-1 TRBV20-1 CSASGQNEQFF TGCAGTGCTAGCGGACAAAATGAGCAGTTCTTC